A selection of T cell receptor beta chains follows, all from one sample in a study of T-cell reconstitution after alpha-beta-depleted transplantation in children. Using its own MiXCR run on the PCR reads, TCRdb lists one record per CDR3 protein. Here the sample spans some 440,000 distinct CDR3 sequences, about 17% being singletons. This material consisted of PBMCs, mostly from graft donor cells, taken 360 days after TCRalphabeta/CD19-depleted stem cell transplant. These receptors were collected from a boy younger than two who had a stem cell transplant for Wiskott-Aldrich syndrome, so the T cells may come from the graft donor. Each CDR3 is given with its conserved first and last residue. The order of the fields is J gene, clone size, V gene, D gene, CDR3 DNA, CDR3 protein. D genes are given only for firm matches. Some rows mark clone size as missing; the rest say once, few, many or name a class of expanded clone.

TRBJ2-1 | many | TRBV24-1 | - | TGTGCCACCAGTAGTACGAACACCTACAATGAGCAGTTCTTC | CATSSTNTYNEQFF
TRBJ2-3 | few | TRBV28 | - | TGTGCCAGCAGTTTATGGCAGGGGCTCACAGATACGCAGTATTTT | CASSLWQGLTDTQYF
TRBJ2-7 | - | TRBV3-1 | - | TGTGCCATCTCCTTTCCAGTCCGTTGGATACAACTTGACTCCTACGAGCAGTACTTC | CAISFPVRWIQLDSYEQYF
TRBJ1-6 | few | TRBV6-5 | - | TGTGCCAGCAGTTACTCGACAGATAATTCACCCCTCCACTTT | CASSYSTDNSPLHF
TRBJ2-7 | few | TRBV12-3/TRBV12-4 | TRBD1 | TGTGCCAGCAGTTGGGCACAGGGGGCCTACGAGCAGTACTTC | CASSWAQGAYEQYF
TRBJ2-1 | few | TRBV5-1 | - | TGCGCCAGCAGCTTGGGTCTTGGGGTACCGGAGCAGTTCTTC | CASSLGLGVPEQFF
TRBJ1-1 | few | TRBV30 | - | TGTGCCTGGACCGTTGGATTGGGGGTCACTGAAGCTTTCTTT | CAWTVGLGVTEAFF
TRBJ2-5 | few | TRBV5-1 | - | TGCGCCAGCAGCTTTCGGCTCAGGGGAGAGACCCAGTACTTC | CASSFRLRGETQYF
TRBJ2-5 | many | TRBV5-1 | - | TGCGCCAGCAGCTTGGCGAGAGGGGGGAAAGAGACCCAGTACTTC | CASSLARGGKETQYF
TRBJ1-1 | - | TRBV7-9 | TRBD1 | TGTGCCAGCAGCCCTGACAGGGGGCGAACTGAAGCTTTCTTT | CASSPDRGRTEAFF
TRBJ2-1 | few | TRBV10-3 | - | TGTGCCACCCAATCAACGCGGGGATCCTACAATGAGCAGTTCTTC | CATQSTRGSYNEQFF
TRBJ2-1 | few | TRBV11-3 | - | TGTGCCAGCAGCTCACCCTTGGACAGTGACAATGAGCAGTTCTTC | CASSSPLDSDNEQFF
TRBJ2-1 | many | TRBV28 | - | TGTGCCAGCAGTTTCATTTTAACAGGGAAAACAATGGGTGAGCAGTTCTTC | CASSFILTGKTMGEQFF
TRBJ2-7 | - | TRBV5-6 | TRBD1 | TGTGCCAGCAGCTTTGGGGACAGGGGGCTGGGGGAGCAGTACTTC | CASSFGDRGLGEQYF
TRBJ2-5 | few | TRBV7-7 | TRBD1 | TGTGCCAGCAGCTCGGACCCCATAGCCAGGGGGCGGGAGACCCAGTACTTC | CASSSDPIARGRETQYF
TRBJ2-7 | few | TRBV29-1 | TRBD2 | TGCAGCGTTGCTTCCGGGACTAGCGGGCATTCCTACGAGCAGTACTTC | CSVASGTSGHSYEQYF
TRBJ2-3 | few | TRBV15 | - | TGTGCCACCAGCATGAGGCCTAGGGATACGCAGTATTTT | CATSMRPRDTQYF
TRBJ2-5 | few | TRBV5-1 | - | TGCGCCAGCAGCCGAGAACCCCCTGACTCGTTGGACTTC | CASSREPPDSLDF
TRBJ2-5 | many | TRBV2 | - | TGTGCCAGCAGTGAAGGCCCTTGGGAGACCCAGTACTTC | CASSEGPWETQYF
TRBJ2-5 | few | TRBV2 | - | TGTGCCAGCAGTGAGGGGAGAAAGACCCAGTACTTC | CASSEGRKTQYF
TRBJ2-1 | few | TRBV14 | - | TGTGCCAGCAGCCAAGCAAGAAGCAGCGAGCAGTTCTTC | CASSQARSSEQFF
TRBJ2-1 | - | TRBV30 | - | TGTGCCTGGAGTGTACAAGAATACAATGAGCAGTTCTTC | CAWSVQEYNEQFF
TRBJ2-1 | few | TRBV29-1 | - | TGCAGCGCCGCGGGACAGATAGACAATGAGCAGTTCTTC | CSAAGQIDNEQFF
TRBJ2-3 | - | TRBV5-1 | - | TGCGCCAGCAGCTTGGGTGGGGGGCAGCCGGATACGCAGTATTTT | CASSLGGGQPDTQYF
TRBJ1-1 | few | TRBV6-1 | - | TGTGCCAGCAGCCTACTGCGGATGAACACTGAAGCTTTCTTT | CASSLLRMNTEAFF
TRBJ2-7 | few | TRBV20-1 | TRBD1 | TGCAGTGCTAGTGACAGGGTACAACACGAGCAGTACTTC | CSASDRVQHEQYF
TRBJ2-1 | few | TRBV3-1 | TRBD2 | TGTGCCAGCAGCGGTCCCGGGACTAGCGGGGGGTACAATGAGCAGTTCTTC | CASSGPGTSGGYNEQFF
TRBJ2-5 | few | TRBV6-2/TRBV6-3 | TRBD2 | TGTGCCAGCAGTTACCCCCTCGGGGGGACCTTGTACCAAGAGACCCAGTACTTC | CASSYPLGGTLYQETQYF
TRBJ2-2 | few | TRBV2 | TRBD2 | TGTGCCACTCTAAGAGCGGGGGGGGCCTCCGGGGAGCTGTTTTTT | CATLRAGGASGELFF
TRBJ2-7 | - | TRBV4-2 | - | TGTGCCAGCAGCCAAGTTGGTTGGCAGCCCTCCTACGAGCAGTACTTC | CASSQVGWQPSYEQYF
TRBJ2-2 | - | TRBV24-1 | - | TGTGCCACCAGTGACCTGACCGGCGGGGTCGACACCGGGGAGCTGTTTTTT | CATSDLTGGVDTGELFF
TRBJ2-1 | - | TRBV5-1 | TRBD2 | TGCGCCAGCAGCTTGGCGCCTATTCGACTAGCGGGAGGGAATGAGCAGTTCTTC | CASSLAPIRLAGGNEQFF
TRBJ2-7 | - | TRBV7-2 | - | TGTGCCAGCAGCTTACCCACCTACGAGCAGTACTTC | CASSLPTYEQYF
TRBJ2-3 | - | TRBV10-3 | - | TGTGCCATCAGTGCGAGCACAGATACGCAGTATTTT | CAISASTDTQYF
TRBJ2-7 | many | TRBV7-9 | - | TGTGCCAGCAGCCCTGGAACGCCGTCCTACGAGCAGTACTTC | CASSPGTPSYEQYF
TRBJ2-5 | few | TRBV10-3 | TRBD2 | TGTGCCACCTACCCCCAGGCTAGCGGGAAAGCTAGCCAAGAGACCCAGTACTTC | CATYPQASGKASQETQYF
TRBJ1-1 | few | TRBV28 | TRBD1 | TGTGCCAGCAGTCGGACAGGTCGGGGGACTGAAGCTTTCTTT | CASSRTGRGTEAFF
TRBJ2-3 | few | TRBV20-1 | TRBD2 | TGCAGTGCTCCAATAGCGGGAGGACCAGATACGCAGTATTTT | CSAPIAGGPDTQYF
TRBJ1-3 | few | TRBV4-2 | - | TGTGCCAGCAGCCACTCCGGGACAAACTCTGGAAACACCATATATTTT | CASSHSGTNSGNTIYF
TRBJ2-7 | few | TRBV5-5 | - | TGTGCCAGCAGCTTGGTGGCAGGGAAGTCCTACGAGCAGTACTTC | CASSLVAGKSYEQYF
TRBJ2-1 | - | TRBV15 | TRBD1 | TGTGCCACCAGCATAAGCCCCGGTTACAGGGGGCTGAGGTACAATGAGCAGTTCTTC | CATSISPGYRGLRYNEQFF
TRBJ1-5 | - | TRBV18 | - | TGTGCCAGCTCACCACGGGCAGGGGAAGAGCCCCAGCATTTT | CASSPRAGEEPQHF
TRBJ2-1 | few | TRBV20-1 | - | TGCAGTGCCCTAGCCTTCAGTGAGCAGTTCTTC | CSALAFSEQFF
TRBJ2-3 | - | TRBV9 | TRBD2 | TGTGCCAGCAGCGTGCGGAGCGGGAGTTCCACAGATACGCAGTATTTT | CASSVRSGSSTDTQYF
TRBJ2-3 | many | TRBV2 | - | TGTGCCAGCAGTGAAGCGCTTACAGGAGGCACAGATACGCAGTATTTT | CASSEALTGGTDTQYF
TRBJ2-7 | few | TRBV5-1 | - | TGCGCCAGCAGCCACCCAGGGAAAACGAACTACGAGCAGTACTTC | CASSHPGKTNYEQYF
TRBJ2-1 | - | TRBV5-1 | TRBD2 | TGCGCCAGCAGCTTGGCCAAGGGACTAGATCTCAATGAGCAGTTCTTC | CASSLAKGLDLNEQFF
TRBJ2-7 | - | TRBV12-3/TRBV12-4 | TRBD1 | TGTGCCAGCGCGACAGGGGATACCTACGAGCAGTACTTC | CASATGDTYEQYF
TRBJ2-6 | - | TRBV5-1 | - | TGCGCCAGCAGCTTGGGACCAACCTTACCTAACGGGGCCAACGTCCTGACTTTC | CASSLGPTLPNGANVLTF
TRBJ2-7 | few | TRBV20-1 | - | TGCAGTGCTAGAGATCAACTAGTCTCAACTCACGAGCAGTACTTC | CSARDQLVSTHEQYF
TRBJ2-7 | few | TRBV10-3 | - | TGTGCCATCAGGGGCGCGGCAGGGACCTACGAGCAGTACTTC | CAIRGAAGTYEQYF
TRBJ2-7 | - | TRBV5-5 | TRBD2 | TGTGCCAGCAGCTTTACTAGCGGGAGGGACGAGCAGTACTTC | CASSFTSGRDEQYF
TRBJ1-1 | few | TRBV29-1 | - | TGCAGCGTTGGACAGCTGAACACTGAAGCTTTCTTT | CSVGQLNTEAFF
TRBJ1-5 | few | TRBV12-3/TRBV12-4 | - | TGTGCCAGCAGTTTCGACATCCGCAATCAGCCCCAGCATTTT | CASSFDIRNQPQHF